The 19 T cell receptor beta chains given below trace back to one sample, sequenced in a study of PD-L1 blockade in urothelial cancer. The repertoire was sequenced with immunoSEQ multiplex PCR; TCRdb's copy has only in-frame clones and lacks some. The sample holds 35,000 or so clones; approximately 34% are singletons and the top ten take about 9.8%. The specimen was tumor tissue, collected before atezolizumab (anti-PD-L1) treatment. These receptors were taken from a man aged 55 to 70 with urothelial cancer.

The chain recombines TRBV5-1 with TRBJ2-7, with D hard to call. Germline CDR1 and CDR2: SGHRS and YFSETQ. The germline V and J ends were trimmed by 7 bases and 1 base, with 15 bases remaining between them. CDR3 length equals 14 residues. CDR3 amino acids: CASRHRPDSYEQYF. As DNA, the CDR3 is TGCGCCAGCCGTCACCGTCCGGATTCCTACGAGCAGTACTTC.

This chain links TRBV7-1 with TRBJ1-3; D not resolved. TRBV7-1 is treated as an ORF (open reading frame) with a function not yet certain. With 5 bases removed from V and 0 bases from J, the gap between germline ends came to 8 bases. CDR3 size: 14 residues. The DNA of the CDR3 is TGTGCCAGCAGCCCTGACCCCTCTGGAAACACCATATATTTT. Encoded protein: CASSPDPSGNTIYF.

This chain uses TRBV10-2 with TRBJ2-2, with D possibly TRBD2 on 6 matching bases. The CDR3 extends over 17 amino acids. Germline V gene lookup returns CDR1 WSHSY and CDR2 SAAADI. The V end was cut by 0 bases, the J end by 3 bases, with 14 bases between. In DNA, the CDR3 is TGCGCCAGCAGTGAGTCGCCCCTCGGAGGGTACACCGGGGAGCTGTTTTTT. Protein product: CASSESPLGGYTGELFF.

This clone was seen at least ten times. The chain has TRBV9 and TRBJ2-5, with TRBD2 matching 7 bases. With V trimmed by 4 bases and J by 3 bases, 9 bases remained unmatched. The germline V gene has CDR1 SGDLS and CDR2 YYNGEE. The CDR3 is 15 residues long. The CDR3 coding sequence is TGTGCCAGCAGCCGCGGGGGTGGCGGAAAAGAGACCCAGTACTTC. It translates to CASSRGGGGKETQYF.

The V gene is TRBV28, the J gene TRBJ2-6; tentatively, D is TRBD1 (5 bases). Trimming removed 6 bases from V and 0 bases from J, with 9 bases in between. The CDR3 is made up of 15 amino acids. The germline V gene has CDR1 MDHEN and CDR2 SYDVKM. The DNA for the CDR3 is TGTGCCAGCAGCAGACAGACCTCTGGGGCCAACGTCCTGACTTTC. Translated: CASSRQTSGANVLTF. The full variable domain, with the rest looked up from reference TRBV28 and TRBJ2-6, is DVKVTQSSRYLVKRTGEKVFLECVQDMDHENMFWYRQDPGLGLRLIYFSYDVKMKEKGDIPEGYSVSREKKERFSLILESASTNQTSMYLCASSRQTSGANVLTFGAGSRLTVL.

This clone was found a few times. The chain joins TRBV15 to TRBJ2-1; 10 bases map to TRBD2. The V gene's germline CDR1 is LNHNV and CDR2 YYDKDF (reference sequence). V lost 7 bases to trimming and J lost 10 bases; unmatched junction nucleotides: 16. The CDR3 extends over 16 amino acids. As DNA, the CDR3 is TGTGCCACCACCCATGTGGGGAGCGGGAGGGAAAAGGAGCAGTTCTTC. It yields the protein CATTHVGSGREKEQFF.

This clone was recorded many times. V is TRBV9 and J is TRBJ1-1, with D possibly being TRBD1 (5 bases). In germline, CDR1 is SGDLS, CDR2 YYNGEE. The CDR3 is 16 residues long. V was pared by 4 bases and J by 4 bases, with 20 bases between. Written as DNA, the CDR3 is TGTGCCAGCAGCCTCCTGCCGGGAGGGGCCAGCACTGAAGCTTTCTTT. It translates to CASSLLPGGASTEAFF.

This clone was picked up a small number of times. J is TRBJ1-1 and V is TRBV6-8; possibly TRBD1 for D (6 bases). The germline V and J ends were trimmed by 6 bases and 2 bases, with 13 bases remaining between them. Germline CDR1 reads MNHGY; CDR2 reads SAAAGT. The CDR3 has 14 amino acids. DNA of the CDR3: TGTGCCAGCAGGTCAGGGGCCCCTAACACTGAAGCTTTCTTT. This codes for CASRSGAPNTEAFF.

This clone came up a few times. The chain carries TRBV7-7 and TRBJ2-7; 10 bases match TRBD1. The CDR3 consists of 14 residues. The V segment lost 7 bases and the J segment 2 bases; nucleotides outside the gene matches: 5. Germline CDR1 is SSHAT and CDR2 is FNYEAQ (reference sequence). The CDR3: CASTIDRGPYEQYF. DNA of the CDR3: TGTGCCAGCACCATCGACAGGGGGCCCTACGAGCAGTACTTC.

This clone was recorded a few times. The chain recombines TRBV11-3 with TRBJ2-1; weak D call: TRBD1 (5 bases). This CDR3 region has 16 residues. Germline V lookup: CDR1 SGHNT, CDR2 YENEEA. Trimming took off 4 bases at V and 4 bases at J, with 17 bases between the two ends. CDR3 sequence (DNA): TGTGCCAGCAGCTCCTCTCCACAGGCGGTTTACAATGAGCAGTTCTTC. Residues: CASSSSPQAVYNEQFF.

The chain employs TRBV2 and TRBJ2-1, with 12 bases that match TRBD2. V dropped 6 bases and J dropped 5; count of bases not matched to a gene: 5. From germline, CDR1 is SNHLY and CDR2 FYNNEI. CDR3 length: 15 residues. The CDR3 sequence is CASSPGLAGNNEQFF. The CDR3 DNA reads as TGTGCCAGCAGCCCCGGACTAGCGGGGAACAATGAGCAGTTCTTC.

This clone has a count of ten or more. The rearrangement links TRBV6-8 to TRBJ1-3, with D possibly matching TRBD1 (5 bases). Trimming stripped 2 bases from V and 15 bases from J, with 14 bases between. Looked up from germline, CDR1 is MNHGY and CDR2 is SAAAGT. This CDR3 has 12 amino acids. The CDR3 sequence is CASSYDSPETYF. The CDR3 DNA is TGTGCCAGCAGTTACGACAGCCCCGAGACATATTTT.

The CDR3 loop reads CASSHNPQGASGNTIYF. The CDR3 DNA reads TGTGCCAGCTCACACAACCCACAGGGGGCAAGTGGAAACACCATATATTTT. The rearrangement links TRBV18 to TRBJ1-3; 9 nucleotides align to TRBD1. Trimming at V came to 4 bases and at J to 3 bases, leaving 10 bases not matched to a gene. Germline V gene sequence: CDR1 KGHSH, CDR2 LQKENI. The CDR3 spans 17 residues.

The V and J genes are TRBV5-1 and TRBJ2-1; tentatively, D is TRBD1 or TRBD2 (6 bases each). The CDR3 contains 15 residues. The germline V gene encodes CDR1 SGHRS and CDR2 YFSETQ. Trimming removed 4 bases at V and 3 bases at J, with 14 bases between. The CDR3 is CASSPQEGGYNEQFF. CDR3 nucleotides: TGCGCCAGCAGCCCGCAAGAGGGGGGCTACAATGAGCAGTTCTTC.

The rearrangement joins TRBV19 to TRBJ1-1, with 8 positions matching TRBD1. The CDR3 sequence is 13 residues long. CDR1 is LNHDA, CDR2 SQIVND, per germline (reference sequence). V shed 7 bases and J 4 bases; nucleotides not matched to a gene: 5. The CDR3 coding sequence is TGTGCCAGTACCGTCACAGGGGGCACTGAAGCTTTCTTT. Its translation is CASTVTGGTEAFF.

V usage is TRBV30 and J usage is TRBJ2-5; D call uncertain. This CDR3 has 12 residues. V lost 1 base and J 0 bases, leaving 3 bases between the germline ends. Per the germline V gene, CDR1 is GTSNPN and CDR2 is SVGIG (reference sequence). DNA for the CDR3: TGTGCCTGGAGTGGAGACCAAGAGACCCAGTACTTC. The encoded protein is CAWSGDQETQYF.

This clone was counted once. The CDR3 loop reads CASSPNNYGYTF. CDR3 in DNA: TGTGCCAGCAGTCCCAATAACTATGGCTACACCTTC. The V and J genes are TRBV28 and TRBJ1-2, with D unclear. Germline V CDR1 and CDR2: MDHEN, SYDVKM. V shed 5 bases and J shed 1 base, with 5 bases lying between them. The CDR3 extends over 12 amino acids.

This clone was picked up many times. The chain couples TRBV9 to TRBJ1-2, with unresolved D. Germline V gene lookup returns CDR1 SGDLS and CDR2 YYNGEE. Trimming removed 1 base from V and 8 bases from J, with 18 bases in between. This CDR3 region has 15 residues. The CDR3 sequence: CASSVFGRDLQGYTF. The DNA for the CDR3 is TGTGCCAGCAGCGTATTTGGTAGGGATCTGCAAGGCTACACCTTC.

The chain couples TRBV7-7 to TRBJ2-3, with 9 bases identical to TRBD1. V trimming: 5 bases; J trimming: 4 bases; junction bases outside the gene matches: 7. CDR1 is SSHAT and CDR2 is FNYEAQ in the germline V gene (reference sequence). The CDR3 sequence is 15 residues long. The CDR3 DNA reads TGTGCCAGCAGCCCGGGACAGGGAGCGGCAGATACGCAGTATTTT. Protein: CASSPGQGAADTQYF.